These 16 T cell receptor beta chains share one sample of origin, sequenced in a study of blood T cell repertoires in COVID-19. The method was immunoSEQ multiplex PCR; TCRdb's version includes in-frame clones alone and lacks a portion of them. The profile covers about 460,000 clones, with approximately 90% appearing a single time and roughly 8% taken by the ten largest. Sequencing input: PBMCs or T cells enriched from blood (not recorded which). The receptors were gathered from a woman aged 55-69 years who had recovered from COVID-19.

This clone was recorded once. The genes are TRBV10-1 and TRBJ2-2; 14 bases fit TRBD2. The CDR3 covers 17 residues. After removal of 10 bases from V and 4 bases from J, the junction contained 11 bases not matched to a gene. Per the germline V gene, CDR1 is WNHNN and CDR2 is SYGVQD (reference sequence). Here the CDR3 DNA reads TGCGCCACCGGGACTAGCGGGGGAAACTCCCCCACCGGGGAGCTGTTTTTT. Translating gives CATGTSGGNSPTGELFF.

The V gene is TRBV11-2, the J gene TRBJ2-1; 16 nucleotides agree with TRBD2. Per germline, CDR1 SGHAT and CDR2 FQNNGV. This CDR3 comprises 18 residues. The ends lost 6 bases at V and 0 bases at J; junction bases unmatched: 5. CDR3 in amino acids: CASRGLAGGASSYNEQFF. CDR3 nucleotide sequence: TGTGCCAGCAGGGGACTAGCGGGGGGGGCCAGCTCCTACAATGAGCAGTTCTTC.

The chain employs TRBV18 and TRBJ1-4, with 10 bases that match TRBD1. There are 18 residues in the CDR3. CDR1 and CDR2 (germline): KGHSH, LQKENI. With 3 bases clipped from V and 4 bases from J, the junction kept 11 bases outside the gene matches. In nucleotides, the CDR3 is TGTGCCAGCTCACCGACTGGACAGGGGGGGACCCTTAATGAAAAACTGTTTTTT. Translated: CASSPTGQGGTLNEKLFF. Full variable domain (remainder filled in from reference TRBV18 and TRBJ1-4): NAGVMQNPRHLVRRRGQEARLRCSPMKGHSHVYWYRQLPEEGLKFMVYLQKENIIDESGMPKERFSAEFPKEGPSILRIQQVVRGDSAAYFCASSPTGQGGTLNEKLFFGSGTQLSVL.

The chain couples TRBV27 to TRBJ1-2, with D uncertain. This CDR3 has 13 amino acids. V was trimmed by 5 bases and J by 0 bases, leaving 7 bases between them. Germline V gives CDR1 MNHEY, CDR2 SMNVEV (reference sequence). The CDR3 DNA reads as TGTGCCAGCAGTCCCTCCCCTAACTATGGCTACACCTTC. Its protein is CASSPSPNYGYTF.

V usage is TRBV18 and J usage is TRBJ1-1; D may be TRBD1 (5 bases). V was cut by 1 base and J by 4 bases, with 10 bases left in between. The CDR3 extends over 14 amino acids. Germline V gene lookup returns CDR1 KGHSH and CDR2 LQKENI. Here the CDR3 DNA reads TGTGCCAGCTCACCACAGGGGTCGGGCACTGAAGCTTTCTTT. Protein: CASSPQGSGTEAFF. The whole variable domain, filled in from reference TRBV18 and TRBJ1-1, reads NAGVMQNPRHLVRRRGQEARLRCSPMKGHSHVYWYRQLPEEGLKFMVYLQKENIIDESGMPKERFSAEFPKEGPSILRIQQVVRGDSAAYFCASSPQGSGTEAFFGQGTRLTVV.

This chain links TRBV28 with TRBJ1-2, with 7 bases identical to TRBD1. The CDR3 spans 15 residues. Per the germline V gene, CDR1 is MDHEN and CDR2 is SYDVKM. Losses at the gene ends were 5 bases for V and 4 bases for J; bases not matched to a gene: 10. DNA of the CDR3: TGTGCCAGCAGTCCCCGTTTGACAGGGCCCTATGGCTACACCTTC. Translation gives CASSPRLTGPYGYTF.

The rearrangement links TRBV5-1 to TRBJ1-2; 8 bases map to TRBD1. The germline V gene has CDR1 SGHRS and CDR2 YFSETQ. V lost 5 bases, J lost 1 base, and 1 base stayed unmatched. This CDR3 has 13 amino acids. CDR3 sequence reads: CASSDRGNYGYTF. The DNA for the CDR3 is TGCGCCAGCAGTGACAGGGGTAACTATGGCTACACCTTC.

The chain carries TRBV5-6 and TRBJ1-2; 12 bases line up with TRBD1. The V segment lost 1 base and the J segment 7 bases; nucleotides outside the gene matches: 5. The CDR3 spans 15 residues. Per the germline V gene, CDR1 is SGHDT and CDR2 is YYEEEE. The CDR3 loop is CASSLFGTGGGGYTF. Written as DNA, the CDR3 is TGTGCCAGCAGCTTGTTCGGGACAGGGGGCGGTGGCTACACCTTC.

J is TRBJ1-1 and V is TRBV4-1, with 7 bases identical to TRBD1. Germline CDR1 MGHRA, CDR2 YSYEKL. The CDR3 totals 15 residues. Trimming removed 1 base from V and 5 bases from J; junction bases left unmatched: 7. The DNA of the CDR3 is TGCGCCAGCAGCCAAGCAGGAGCAGGGGGGACTGAAGCTTTCTTT. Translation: CASSQAGAGGTEAFF.

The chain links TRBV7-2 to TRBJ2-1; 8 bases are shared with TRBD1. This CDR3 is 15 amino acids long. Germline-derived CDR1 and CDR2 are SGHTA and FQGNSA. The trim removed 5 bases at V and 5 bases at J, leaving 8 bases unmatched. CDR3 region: CASSPRDRPNNEQFF. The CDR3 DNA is TGTGCCAGCAGCCCCAGGGACAGGCCGAACAATGAGCAGTTCTTC.

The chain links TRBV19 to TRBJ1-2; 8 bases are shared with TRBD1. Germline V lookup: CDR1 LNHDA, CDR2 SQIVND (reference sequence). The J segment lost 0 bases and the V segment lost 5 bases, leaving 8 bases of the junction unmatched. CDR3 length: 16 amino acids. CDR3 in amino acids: CASSRGRGLANYGYTF. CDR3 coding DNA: TGTGCCAGTAGTCGGGGCAGGGGGCTAGCTAACTATGGCTACACCTTC.

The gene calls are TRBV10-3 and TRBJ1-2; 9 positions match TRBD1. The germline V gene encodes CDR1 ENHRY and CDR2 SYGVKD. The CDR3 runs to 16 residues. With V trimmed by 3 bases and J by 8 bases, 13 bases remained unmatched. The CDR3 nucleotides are TGTGCCATCAGTGACTCCGGGACAGGGAAGTCCTTCGGCTACACCTTC. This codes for CAISDSGTGKSFGYTF.

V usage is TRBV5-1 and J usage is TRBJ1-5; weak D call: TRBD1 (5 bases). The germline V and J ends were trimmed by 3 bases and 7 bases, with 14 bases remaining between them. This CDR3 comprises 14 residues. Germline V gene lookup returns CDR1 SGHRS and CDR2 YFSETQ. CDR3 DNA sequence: TGCGCCAGCAGCTCCGGGGACTGGGGGCAGCCCCAGCATTTT. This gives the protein CASSSGDWGQPQHF.

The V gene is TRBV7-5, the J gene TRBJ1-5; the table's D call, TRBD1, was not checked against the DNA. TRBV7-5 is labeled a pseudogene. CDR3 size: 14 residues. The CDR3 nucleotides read TGTGCCAGAAGCCCAGGGGGGATGGGTCAGCCCCAGCATTTT. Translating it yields CARSPGGMGQPQHF.

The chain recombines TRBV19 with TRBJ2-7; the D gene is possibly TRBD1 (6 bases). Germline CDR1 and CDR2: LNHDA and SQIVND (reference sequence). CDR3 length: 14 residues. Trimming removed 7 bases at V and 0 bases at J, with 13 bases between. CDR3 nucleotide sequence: TGTGCCAGTAAACAGGGTTCCAACTCCTACGAGCAGTACTTC. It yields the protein CASKQGSNSYEQYF.

DNA for the CDR3: TGTGCCAGCAGTTTTCAGGGGCACACTGAAGCTTTCTTT. Residues: CASSFQGHTEAFF. J is TRBJ1-1 and V is TRBV28, with D perhaps matching TRBD1 (6 bases). This CDR3 has 13 amino acids. CDR1 and CDR2 from the germline V gene are MDHEN and SYDVKM. Trimming stripped 3 bases from V and 3 bases from J, with 8 bases between.